These T cell receptor beta chains were read from a single sample in a study of cytomegalovirus exposure and HLA in healthy donors. The method was immunoSEQ multiplex PCR; TCRdb's version includes in-frame clones alone and lacks a portion of them. The profile shows 80,000 to 100,000 clones, around three fifths of them singletons. Specimen: PBMCs. The receptor set was obtained from a middle-aged woman in good health and CMV-seropositive. Both conserved end residues are part of each CDR3. Fields, in order: D gene, clone size, J gene, V gene, CDR3 protein, CDR3 DNA. The D gene is left open where the match is weak. Size is stated for part of the rows, as once, few or many counts, or as a class when the clone is expanded.

D: TRBD2
size: NA
J: TRBJ2-3
V: TRBV28
CDR3: CASSLGTSGRAEALTQYF
DNA: TGTGCCAGCAGTTTAGGGACTAGCGGGAGGGCCGAGGCGCTGACGCAGTATTTT

D: NA
size: NA
J: TRBJ1-3
V: TRBV10-2
CDR3: CASSDRSNSGNTIYF
DNA: TGCGCCAGCAGTGACAGGTCTAACTCTGGAAACACCATATATTTT

D: NA
size: NA
J: TRBJ1-5
V: TRBV10-3
CDR3: CAIRSREDQPQHF
DNA: TGTGCCATCAGGAGCAGGGAGGATCAGCCCCAGCATTTT

D: TRBD1
size: NA
J: TRBJ1-1
V: TRBV25-1
CDR3: CASTAGGHTEAFF
DNA: TGTGCCAGCACCGCAGGGGGCCATACTGAAGCTTTCTTT

D: NA
size: NA
J: TRBJ2-2
V: TRBV7-9
CDR3: CASRPQGGPNTGELFF
DNA: TGTGCCAGCAGACCACAGGGGGGGCCGAACACCGGGGAGCTGTTTTTT

D: TRBD2
size: once
J: TRBJ2-7
V: TRBV6-5
CDR3: CASAQQRDSYEQYF
DNA: TGTGCCAGCGCCCAACAGCGGGACTCCTACGAGCAGTACTTC

D: NA
size: NA
J: TRBJ2-2
V: TRBV6-1
CDR3: CASEGLGNTGELFF
DNA: TGTGCCAGCGAGGGACTGGGGAACACCGGGGAGCTGTTTTTT

D: NA
size: few
J: TRBJ1-3
V: TRBV4-2
CDR3: CASSQLQGLSSGNTIYF
DNA: TGTGCCAGCAGCCAACTACAGGGCTTGAGCTCTGGAAACACCATATATTTT

D: NA
size: few
J: TRBJ2-1
V: TRBV6-8
CDR3: CASSYPALEGRFYNEQFF
DNA: TGTGCCAGCAGTTACCCCGCACTGGAGGGAAGGTTCTACAATGAGCAGTTCTTC

D: TRBD1
size: few
J: TRBJ2-2
V: TRBV5-8
CDR3: CASRPGQGTMNTGELFF
DNA: TGTGCCAGCAGACCAGGACAGGGGACTATGAACACCGGGGAGCTGTTTTTT

D: NA
size: NA
J: TRBJ1-2
V: TRBV10-3
CDR3: CAISGTGTSNYGYTF
DNA: TGTGCCATCAGTGGTACGGGAACTTCCAACTATGGCTACACCTTC

D: NA
size: NA
J: TRBJ2-5
V: TRBV7-6
CDR3: CASSPKQGAETQYF
DNA: TGTGCCAGCAGCCCCAAACAGGGAGCCGAGACCCAGTACTTC

D: NA
size: NA
J: TRBJ2-5
V: TRBV6-5
CDR3: CASSYPRWETQYF
DNA: TGTGCCAGCAGTTACCCCAGATGGGAGACCCAGTACTTC

D: TRBD1
size: NA
J: TRBJ2-3
V: TRBV4-3
CDR3: CASSQDGTGRPTDTQYF
DNA: TGCGCCAGCAGCCAAGACGGGACAGGGCGTCCCACAGATACGCAGTATTTT

D: NA
size: NA
J: TRBJ1-1
V: TRBV14
CDR3: CASSRQGPEAFF
DNA: TGTGCCAGCAGCCGCCAGGGTCCTGAAGCTTTCTTT

D: TRBD2
size: NA
J: TRBJ2-2
V: TRBV19
CDR3: CASSMWGGTGELFF
DNA: TGTGCCAGTAGTATGTGGGGGGGCACCGGGGAGCTGTTTTTT

D: NA
size: NA
J: TRBJ2-3
V: TRBV7-2
CDR3: CASSRGGAADTQYF
DNA: TGTGCCAGCAGCCGCGGAGGGGCGGCAGATACGCAGTATTTT

D: TRBD2
size: NA
J: TRBJ2-1
V: TRBV6-1
CDR3: CASSEERGAYNEQFF
DNA: TGTGCCAGCAGTGAAGAACGGGGGGCCTACAATGAGCAGTTCTTC

D: TRBD1
size: few
J: TRBJ2-3
V: TRBV9
CDR3: CASSLRDRGRADTQYF
DNA: TGTGCCAGCAGCCTCCGGGACAGGGGGCGTGCAGATACGCAGTATTTT

D: NA
size: few
J: TRBJ1-1
V: TRBV7-9
CDR3: CASSLRGETEAFF
DNA: TGTGCCAGCAGCTTACGGGGGGAGACTGAAGCTTTCTTT

D: NA
size: NA
J: TRBJ2-1
V: TRBV6-5
CDR3: CASSYWSGSYNEQFF
DNA: TGTGCCAGCAGTTACTGGAGCGGGTCCTACAATGAGCAGTTCTTC

D: NA
size: NA
J: TRBJ2-3
V: TRBV28
CDR3: CASMGHISTDTQYF
DNA: TGTGCCAGTATGGGACATATCAGCACAGATACGCAGTATTTT

D: NA
size: NA
J: TRBJ2-1
V: TRBV4-1
CDR3: CASSQVAEYNEQFF
DNA: TGCGCCAGCAGCCAAGTTGCTGAGTACAATGAGCAGTTCTTC